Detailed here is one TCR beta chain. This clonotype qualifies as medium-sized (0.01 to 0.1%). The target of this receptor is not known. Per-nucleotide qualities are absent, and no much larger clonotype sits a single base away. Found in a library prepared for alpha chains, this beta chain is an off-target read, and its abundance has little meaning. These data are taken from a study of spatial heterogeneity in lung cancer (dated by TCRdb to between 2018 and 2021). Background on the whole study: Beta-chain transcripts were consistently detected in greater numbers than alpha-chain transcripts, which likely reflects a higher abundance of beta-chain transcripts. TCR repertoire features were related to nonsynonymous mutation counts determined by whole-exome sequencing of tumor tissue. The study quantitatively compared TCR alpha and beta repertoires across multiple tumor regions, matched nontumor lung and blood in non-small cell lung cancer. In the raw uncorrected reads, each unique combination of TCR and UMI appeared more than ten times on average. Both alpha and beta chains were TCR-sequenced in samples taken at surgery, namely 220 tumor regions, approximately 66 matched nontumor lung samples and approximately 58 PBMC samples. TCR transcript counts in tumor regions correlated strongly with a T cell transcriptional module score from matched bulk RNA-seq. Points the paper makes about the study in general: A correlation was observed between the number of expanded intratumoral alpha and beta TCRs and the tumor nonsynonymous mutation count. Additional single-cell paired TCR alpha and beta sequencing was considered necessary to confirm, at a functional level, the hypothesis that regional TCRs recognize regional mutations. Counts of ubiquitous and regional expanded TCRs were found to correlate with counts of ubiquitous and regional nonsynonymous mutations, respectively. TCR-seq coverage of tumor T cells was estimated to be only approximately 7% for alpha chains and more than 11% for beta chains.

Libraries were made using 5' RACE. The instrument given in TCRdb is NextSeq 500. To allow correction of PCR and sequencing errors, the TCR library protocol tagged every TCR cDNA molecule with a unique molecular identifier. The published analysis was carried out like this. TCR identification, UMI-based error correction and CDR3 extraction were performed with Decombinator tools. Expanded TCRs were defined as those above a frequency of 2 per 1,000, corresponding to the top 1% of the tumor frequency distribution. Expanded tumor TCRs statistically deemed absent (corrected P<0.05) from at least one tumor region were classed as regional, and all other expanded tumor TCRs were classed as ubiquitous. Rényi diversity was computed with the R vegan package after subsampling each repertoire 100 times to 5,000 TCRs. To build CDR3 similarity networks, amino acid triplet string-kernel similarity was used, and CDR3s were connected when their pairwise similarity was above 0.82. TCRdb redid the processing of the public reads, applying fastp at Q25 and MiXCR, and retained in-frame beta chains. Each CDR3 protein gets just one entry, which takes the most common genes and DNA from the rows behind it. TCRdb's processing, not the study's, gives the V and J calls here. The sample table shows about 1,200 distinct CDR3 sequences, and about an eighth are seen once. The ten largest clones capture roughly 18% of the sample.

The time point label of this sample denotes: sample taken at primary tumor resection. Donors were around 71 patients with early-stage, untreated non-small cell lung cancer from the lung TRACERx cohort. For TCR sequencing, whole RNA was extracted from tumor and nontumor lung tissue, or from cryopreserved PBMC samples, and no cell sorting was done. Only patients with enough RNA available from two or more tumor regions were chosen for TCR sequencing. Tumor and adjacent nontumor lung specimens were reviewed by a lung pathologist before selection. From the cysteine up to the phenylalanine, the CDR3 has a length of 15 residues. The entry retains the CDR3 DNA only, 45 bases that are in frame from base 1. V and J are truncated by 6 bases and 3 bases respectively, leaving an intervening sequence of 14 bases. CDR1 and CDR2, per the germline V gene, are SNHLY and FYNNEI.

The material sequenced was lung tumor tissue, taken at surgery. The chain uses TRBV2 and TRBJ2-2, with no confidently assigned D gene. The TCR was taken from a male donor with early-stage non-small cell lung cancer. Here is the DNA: TGTGCCAGCAGCAGGAGTACGGTCGACACCGGGGAGCTGTTTTTT. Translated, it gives CASSRSTVDTGELFF.